The 11 T cell receptor beta chains in this list originate from one sample, sequenced in a study of blood T cell repertoires in COVID-19. The data were produced by immunoSEQ multiplex PCR, yet TCRdb's version contains in-frame clones alone and is incomplete. The table includes over 200,000 clones, about 90% detected once. The sample consisted of PBMCs or T cells enriched from blood (not recorded which). The source is a woman aged 25 to 45 who had been exposed to COVID-19.

The chain carries TRBV6-1 and TRBJ1-1, with a weak D call TRBD1 (5 bases). CDR1 and CDR2 (germline): MNHNS, SASEGT. The CDR3 contains 13 residues. V shed 3 bases and J shed 3 bases, with 8 bases lying between them. The CDR3 nucleotides read TGTGCCAGCAGTGATCAGGGTTACACTGAAGCTTTCTTT. It yields the protein CASSDQGYTEAFF.

The table lists this clone with a few counts. The chain links TRBV20-1 to TRBJ1-1; D is unresolved. This CDR3 is built from 15 residues. Germline V gene data show CDR1 as DFQATT and CDR2 as SNEGSKA (reference sequence). Trimming removed 3 bases from V and 3 bases from J, with 17 bases in between. The chain's CDR3 is CSASWAGGSDTEAFF. The CDR3 DNA reads TGCAGTGCTAGTTGGGCAGGAGGCTCCGACACTGAAGCTTTCTTT.

The CDR3 sequence: CASSPIGVAGTNEQFF. The CDR3 DNA reads as TGTGCCAGCAGCCCCATCGGGGTAGCGGGCACCAATGAGCAGTTCTTC. The rearrangement links TRBV5-5 to TRBJ2-1, with 7 nucleotides matching TRBD2. This CDR3 spans 16 amino acids. The trim removed 4 bases at V and 6 bases at J, leaving 13 bases unmatched. Germline-derived CDR1 and CDR2 are SGHKS and YYEKEE (reference sequence).

The V gene is TRBV9, the J gene TRBJ2-2; D is unclear. Trimming shortened V by 2 bases and J by 0 bases, and 8 bases separated the two germline ends. The length of the CDR3 is 15 residues. Germline V gene sequence: CDR1 SGDLS, CDR2 YYNGEE. CDR3 residues: CASSVNRANTGELFF. The CDR3 bases are TGTGCCAGCAGCGTGAACAGAGCGAACACCGGGGAGCTGTTTTTT. The full variable domain, its missing parts supplied by reference TRBV9 and TRBJ2-2, is DSGVTQTPKHLITATGQRVTLRCSPRSGDLSVYWYQQSLDQGLQFLIQYYNGEERAKGNILERFSAQQFPDLHSELNLSSLELGDSALYFCASSVNRANTGELFFGEGSRLTVL.

This sequence joins TRBV7-6 and TRBJ1-2; 9 bases line up with TRBD1. The CDR3 covers 17 residues. CDR1 SGHVS and CDR2 FNYEAQ come from the germline V gene. Trimming at V came to 5 bases and at J to 7 bases, leaving 17 bases not matched to a gene. Here the CDR3 reads CASSEPSPGQGRVGYTF. CDR3 coding DNA: TGTGCCAGCAGCGAACCAAGTCCGGGACAGGGTAGGGTTGGCTACACCTTC. Complete variable domain (other parts from reference TRBV7-6 and TRBJ1-2): GAGVSQSPRYKVTKRGQDVALRCDPISGHVSLYWYRQALGQGPEFLTYFNYEAQQDKSGLPNDRFSAERPEGSISTLTIQRTEQRDSAMYRCASSEPSPGQGRVGYTFGSGTRLTVV.

Only one count was recorded for this clone. V is TRBV2 and J is TRBJ1-2; D is ambiguous. CDR1 is SNHLY and CDR2 is FYNNEI in the germline V gene. Trimming cost V 2 bases and J 7 bases, with 11 bases left between them. The CDR3 has 13 residues. DNA for the CDR3: TGTGCCAGCAGTGAATCCTCGGTCGGTGGCTACACCTTC. Its translation: CASSESSVGGYTF.

The V and J genes are TRBV14 and TRBJ1-1; D is unclear. The germline V gene encodes CDR1 SGHDN and CDR2 FVKESK. V dropped 6 bases and J dropped 0 bases, with 11 bases sitting between them. This CDR3 spans 14 amino acids. The CDR3 DNA reads TGTGCCAGCAGTCTCCTGGCCATGAACACTGAAGCTTTCTTT. This encodes CASSLLAMNTEAFF.

The chain couples TRBV3-1 (or the pseudogene TRBV3-2) to TRBJ1-6; 10 nucleotides line up with TRBD1. Trimming removed 4 bases from V and 8 bases from J; junction bases left unmatched: 8. The germline CDR1 and CDR2 sequences are LGHDT and YNNKEL (reference sequence). The CDR3 runs to 16 residues. As DNA, the CDR3 is TGTGCCAGCAGCCGACAAGGGACAGGGGTTTATTCACCCCTCCACTTT. Protein product: CASSRQGTGVYSPLHF.

The chain combines TRBV19 with TRBJ2-7; TRBD2 aligns across 10 bases. CDR3 size: 15 residues. Germline CDR1 and CDR2: LNHDA and SQIVND (reference sequence). Losses at the gene ends were 3 bases for V and 6 bases for J; bases not matched to a gene: 8. The DNA for the CDR3 is TGTGCCAGTAGTATTGAAGCGGGAGGGCCGGGCGAGCAGTACTTC. It specifies CASSIEAGGPGEQYF.

This clone was seen once. The CDR3 bases are TGTGCCAGCAGCCCCCCCGGGACTAACAATCAGCCCCAGCATTTT. Protein sequence: CASSPPGTNNQPQHF. The chain has TRBV7-2 and TRBJ1-5; possible D gene TRBD1, 5 bases. Germline CDR1 SGHTA, CDR2 FQGNSA. The V end was cut by 5 bases, the J end by 3 bases, with 14 bases between. The CDR3 spans 15 residues.

The chain employs TRBV12-3 or TRBV12-4 and TRBJ2-7, with TRBD1 matching over 7 bases. Trimming cost V 3 bases and J 4 bases; bases outside gene matches: 3. This CDR3 has 13 amino acids. The CDR3 DNA reads TGTGCCAGCAGTTTCGGGACAGCTTACGAGCAGTACTTC. Protein product: CASSFGTAYEQYF.